These 21 T cell receptor beta chains were all obtained from the same sample, sequenced in a study of cytomegalovirus exposure and HLA in healthy donors. The primer mix had 60 Vbeta and 13 Jbeta primers. Libraries were prepared by immunoSEQ multiplex PCR; TCRdb keeps only in-frame clonotypes and omits some of them. This sample has 95,000 to 150,000 clones; 80% occur once, and the top ten carry 1.2%. The specimen was PBMCs. Receptors were obtained from a female donor in good health and CMV-seronegative.

CDR3 coding DNA: TGTGCCAGCTCACCCTGGACTAGCGGCAACACCGGGGAGCTGTTTTTT. It encodes CASSPWTSGNTGELFF. This rearrangement joins TRBV18 to TRBJ2-2; TRBD2 aligns across 10 bases. This CDR3 comprises 16 residues. Looked up from germline, CDR1 is KGHSH and CDR2 is LQKENI. Losses at the gene ends were 3 bases for V and 2 bases for J; bases not matched to a gene: 3.

The chain joins TRBV5-6 to TRBJ2-2; D possibly corresponds to TRBD2 (5 bases). The CDR3 contains 17 residues. With 1 base removed from V and 4 bases from J, the gap between germline ends came to 17 bases. Per germline, CDR1 SGHDT and CDR2 YYEEEE. The CDR3, as DNA: TGTGCCAGCAGCTTGACTAGGATGGCGGCAGGCACCGGGGAGCTGTTTTTT. Translation: CASSLTRMAAGTGELFF.

The chain has TRBV9 and TRBJ2-5; 7 positions agree with TRBD2. Gene TRBJ2-7 matches the end of the DNA better, so the J call may be wrong. Germline CDR1 reads SGDLS; CDR2 reads YYNGEE. This CDR3 is 16 amino acids long. The CDR3 nucleotides read TGTGCCAGCAGCACCAACCCACGGACTAGAGGGAACGAGCAGTACTTC. It encodes CASSTNPRTRGNEQYF.

The chain recombines TRBV18 with TRBJ2-3, with unresolved D. The CDR3 consists of 15 residues. Trimming took 4 bases from V and 0 from J, leaving 11 bases between them. CDR1 is KGHSH, CDR2 LQKENI, per germline. Written as DNA, the CDR3 is TGTGCCAGCTCACAATTACAGAGTAGCACAGATACGCAGTATTTT. It translates to CASSQLQSSTDTQYF.

V and J are TRBV5-1 and TRBJ1-1; no firm D call. This CDR3 is 15 amino acids long. Looked up from germline, CDR1 is SGHRS and CDR2 is YFSETQ. Between the trimmed V and J ends, which lost 6 bases and 0 bases, there was a span of 15 bases. CDR3 in amino acids: CASIETPRMNTEAFF. The CDR3 DNA reads as TGCGCCAGCATCGAAACCCCCAGGATGAACACTGAAGCTTTCTTT.

The rearrangement links TRBV4-1 to TRBJ2-3; the match to TRBD2 covers 9 bases. The CDR3 is 18 amino acids. V trimming: 1 base; J trimming: 0 bases; junction bases outside the gene matches: 8. Germline CDR1 is MGHRA and CDR2 is YSYEKL. The CDR3 here is CASSQGRASGISTDTQYF. The CDR3 DNA is TGCGCCAGCAGCCAAGGTAGGGCTAGCGGGATTAGCACAGATACGCAGTATTTT.

The rearrangement uses TRBV7-8 and TRBJ1-2; tentatively, D is TRBD1 (5 bases). The CDR3 runs to 15 residues. V lost 5 bases and J lost 8, with 21 bases in between. From germline, CDR1 is SGHVS and CDR2 FQNEAQ. This CDR3 reads CASSDLGRGIRGYTF. The CDR3 coding sequence is TGTGCCAGCAGCGACCTCGGGCGGGGGATAAGGGGCTACACCTTC.

The chain employs TRBV11-2 and TRBJ2-1; 11 positions match TRBD2. This CDR3 contains 16 residues. The V gene end was trimmed by 4 bases and the J gene end by 2 bases; junction bases not matched to a gene: 4. From germline, CDR1 is SGHAT and CDR2 FQNNGV. CDR3 sequence: CASSSTSGSAYNEQFF. In DNA form, the CDR3 reads TGTGCCAGCAGCTCTACTAGCGGGAGCGCCTACAATGAGCAGTTCTTC.

This clone was seen just once. This chain connects TRBV5-1 to TRBJ1-1; the D gene is possibly TRBD1 (5 bases). CDR3 size: 14 residues. CDR1 SGHRS and CDR2 YFSETQ come from the germline V gene. The ends were cut back, 2 bases at V and 5 bases at J, with 13 bases in the middle. CDR3 protein: CASSFAGSRTEAFF. CDR3 nucleotides: TGCGCCAGCAGCTTTGCAGGGTCAAGGACTGAAGCTTTCTTT.

This clone came up a few times. This sequence joins TRBV7-3 and TRBJ2-2; possible D gene TRBD2, 7 bases. Germline V CDR1 and CDR2: SGHTA, FQGTGA. The CDR3 length is 17 residues. V lost 4 bases, J lost 5 bases, and 20 bases lay in between. CDR3 bases: TGTGCCAGCAGCTCGCCCTTGCTGGGGGGGCGGACCGGGGAGCTGTTTTTT. It yields the protein CASSSPLLGGRTGELFF.

The chain has TRBV18 and TRBJ2-1, with unresolved D. CDR1 KGHSH and CDR2 LQKENI come from the germline V gene. V gave up 2 bases and J gave up 4 bases, with 12 bases separating them. This CDR3 is built from 15 residues. The CDR3 here is CASSPISARYNEQFF. CDR3 nucleotides: TGTGCCAGCTCACCAATATCAGCCAGGTACAATGAGCAGTTCTTC.

The chain employs TRBV2 and TRBJ2-5; tentatively, D is TRBD1 (7 bases). The germline V gene encodes CDR1 SNHLY and CDR2 FYNNEI. There are 14 residues in the CDR3. CDR3 bases: TGTGCAGCTGAGGGGGCGCCGGGGGAAGAGACCCAGTACTTC. This sequence encodes CAAEGAPGEETQYF.

This clone was recorded a few times. The rearrangement uses TRBV6-9 and TRBJ1-6; D might be TRBD1 (6 bases). Germline lookup yields CDR1 MNHGY and CDR2 SVAAGI. The V and J ends lost 5 bases and 7 bases respectively, with 18 bases between them. The CDR3 spans 16 residues. The CDR3 is CASSEDQGRGNSPLHF. The CDR3 DNA sequence: TGTGCCAGCAGTGAAGATCAGGGGAGAGGGAATTCACCCCTCCACTTT.

This clone was observed a single time. The CDR3 does not end in the conserved phenylalanine or tryptophan, so this is likely a read error. The chain has TRBV19 and TRBJ1-1; 9 bases match TRBD1. There are 16 residues in the CDR3. The V gene's germline CDR1 is LNHDA and CDR2 SQIVND (reference sequence). The junction had 12 bases not matched to a gene; V was cut back by 9 bases and J by 1 base. The CDR3 loop is CASQLTGGAGNTEAFL. DNA of the CDR3: TGTGCCAGCCAATTAACAGGGGGCGCAGGGAACACTGAAGCTTTCCTT.

This chain joins TRBV18 and TRBJ2-1; 7 bases agree with TRBD2. The CDR3 is 17 residues long. Germline-derived CDR1 and CDR2 are KGHSH and LQKENI. Unmatched junction bases numbered 10, after V lost 4 bases and J lost 1 base. In DNA, the CDR3 is TGTGCCAGCTCACATGGGTCTGGCGGGAGTTCCTACAATGAGCAGTTCTTC. Protein sequence: CASSHGSGGSSYNEQFF.

The chain combines TRBV18 with TRBJ1-1; 9 nucleotides line up with TRBD1. With 4 bases clipped from V and 0 bases from J, the junction kept 0 bases outside the gene matches. The CDR3 loop spans 14 amino acids. CDR1 is KGHSH, CDR2 LQKENI, per germline. The CDR3: CASSRQGVNTEAFF. CDR3 sequence (DNA): TGTGCCAGCTCACGACAGGGGGTGAACACTGAAGCTTTCTTT.

V usage is TRBV2 and J usage is TRBJ2-7, with unresolved D. The CDR3 has 14 amino acids. CDR1 is SNHLY and CDR2 is FYNNEI in the germline V gene. The V end lost 2 bases, the J end lost 6 bases, and 14 bases lay between the germline ends. The CDR3 nucleotides read TGTGCCAGCAGTGAAATATGGAAAATAGCCGAGCAGTACTTC. Translated: CASSEIWKIAEQYF.

A single count supports this clone. The DNA for the CDR3 is TGTGCCAGCAGCTCGGGGCAAGAGACCCAGTACTTC. Protein sequence: CASSSGQETQYF. This chain links TRBV5-4 with TRBJ2-5, with a possible D match to TRBD2 (5 bases). With 3 bases removed from V and 2 bases from J, the gap between germline ends came to 5 bases. Germline CDR1 SGHNT, CDR2 YYREEE (reference sequence). The CDR3 spans 12 residues.

V gene TRBV6-5 combines with J gene TRBJ2-2, with D tentatively TRBD2 (5 bases). CDR3 length: 13 residues. Trimming took 2 bases from V and 6 from J, leaving 7 bases between them. From germline, CDR1 is MNHEY and CDR2 SVGAGI. This CDR3 reads CASSYIASGELFF. In nucleotides, the CDR3 is TGTGCCAGCAGTTACATAGCGTCCGGGGAGCTGTTTTTT.

The CDR3 DNA sequence: TGTGCCAGCAGCTTAATTCGAGCGGGCTACAATGAGCAGTTCTTC. Translation: CASSLIRAGYNEQFF. The rearrangement links TRBV7-6 to TRBJ2-1, with D tentatively TRBD2 (6 bases). Per germline, CDR1 SGHVS and CDR2 FNYEAQ. V was shortened by 2 bases and J by 3 bases, with 11 bases between the two germline ends. The CDR3 runs 15 residues.

V and J are TRBV30 and TRBJ2-7; weak D call: TRBD1 (6 bases). Deletions cut 3 bases from V and 4 bases from J, with 25 bases between. The V gene's germline CDR1 is GTSNPN and CDR2 SVGIG (reference sequence). This CDR3 comprises 17 residues. Here the CDR3 DNA reads TGTGCCTGGAGCGCTCTAGGACAGAAGCGCTTGTGGTACGAGCAGTACTTC. Protein product: CAWSALGQKRLWYEQYF.